Below, 20 T cell receptor beta chains from the same sample are listed, as sequenced in a study of early T cells in non-severe SARS-CoV-2 infection. TCRdb reprocessed the 5' RACE reads with MiXCR, giving one entry per CDR3 protein. Of tens of thousands of distinct CDR3 sequences in the sample, roughly 12% were seen once. Here the sequenced sample was whole blood, taken at baseline. The source is an adult who was a healthcare worker with PCR-confirmed SARS-CoV-2 infection or an uninfected control (not recorded which).

This clonotype was picked up a small number of times. This rearrangement joins TRBV6-2 or TRBV6-3 to TRBJ2-5, with TRBD2 as a possible D gene (5 bases). Germline values: CDR1 MNHEY, CDR2 SVGEGT. CDR3 length equals 13 residues. The ends were cut back, 0 bases at V and 7 bases at J, with 9 bases in the middle. CDR3 in amino acids: CASSYSSEGTQYF. CDR3 coding DNA: TGTGCCAGCAGTTACTCTAGCGAGGGGACCCAGTACTTC.

This clonotype was observed a handful of times. This chain connects TRBV7-2 to TRBJ2-3, with 7 bases fitting TRBD2. Trimming took 1 base from V and 2 from J; bases not matched to a gene: 9. Germline V CDR1 and CDR2: SGHTA, FQGNSA. There are 17 residues in the CDR3. DNA of the CDR3: TGTGCCAGCAGCTTAGGGTTAACTAGCGCATTCACAGATACGCAGTATTTT. Its protein is CASSLGLTSAFTDTQYF.

This clonotype was detected ten times or more. The chain uses TRBV11-3 and TRBJ2-3, with 8 bases lining up with TRBD2. With 5 bases clipped from V and 1 base from J, the junction kept 5 bases outside the gene matches. This CDR3 has 15 amino acids. The germline gives CDR1 SGHNT, CDR2 YENEEA. Here the CDR3 reads CASSRGGLRTDTQYF. The CDR3 DNA is TGTGCCAGCAGCCGGGGGGGACTTCGCACAGATACGCAGTATTTT.

This clonotype has just a few counts. The genes are TRBV7-6 and TRBJ2-3; 9 bases fit TRBD2. Per the germline V gene, CDR1 is SGHVS and CDR2 is FNYEAQ. The CDR3 has 14 amino acids. V was clipped by 8 bases and J by 4 bases; unmatched bases: 7. The CDR3 nucleotides read TGTGCCAGCGCGAGCGGGGGGAGCGCAGATACGCAGTATTTT. It translates to CASASGGSADTQYF.

This chain uses TRBV11-2 with TRBJ2-7; 10 bases line up with TRBD1. The V and J ends lost 6 bases and 2 bases, in that order; junction bases with no gene match: 7. Germline CDR1 SGHAT, CDR2 FQNNGV. The CDR3 loop spans 15 amino acids. CDR3 region: CASRRPGQGTYEQYF. Here the CDR3 DNA reads TGTGCCAGCAGACGCCCGGGACAGGGGACCTACGAGCAGTACTTC.

The genes are TRBV6-5 and TRBJ2-3; possible D gene TRBD2, 6 bases. V was pared by 5 bases and J by 4 bases, with 13 bases between. Per germline, CDR1 MNHEY and CDR2 SVGAGI. This CDR3 has 14 amino acids. In DNA form, the CDR3 reads TGTGCCAGCAGTGACCGGGGACTGGCAGATACGCAGTATTTT. Its translation: CASSDRGLADTQYF.

This clonotype was recorded at least ten times. The genes are TRBV20-1 and TRBJ2-3; D possibly matches TRBD1 or TRBD2 (7 bases each). The CDR3 runs to 15 residues. Germline CDR1 is DFQATT and CDR2 is SNEGSKA (reference sequence). V was shortened by 3 bases and J by 3 bases, with 16 bases between the two germline ends. The CDR3 spells CSASPPQGGTDTQYF. CDR3 bases: TGCAGTGCTAGCCCTCCGCAGGGGGGGACAGATACGCAGTATTTT.

V is TRBV5-4 and J is TRBJ2-3; D uncertain. The V gene's germline CDR1 is SGHNT and CDR2 YYREEE (reference sequence). The CDR3 is 14 amino acids. Trimming left V 4 bases short and J 4 bases short, with 13 bases between. CDR3 protein: CASSGQSRPDTQYF. The CDR3 DNA sequence: TGTGCCAGCAGCGGCCAAAGTCGTCCAGATACGCAGTATTTT.

This clonotype was seen a few times. The rearrangement uses TRBV7-9 and TRBJ2-7, with D maybe TRBD2 (5 bases). The CDR3 has 13 residues. CDR1 and CDR2 from the germline V gene are SEHNR and FQNEAQ (reference sequence). Trimming cost V 5 bases and J 4 bases, with 12 bases left between them. CDR3 protein: CASSHPRGYEQYF. The CDR3 nucleotides read TGTGCCAGCAGCCACCCACGGGGTTACGAGCAGTACTTC.

A few counts support this clonotype. The chain employs TRBV10-2 and TRBJ1-2; 7 positions match TRBD1. CDR1 WSHSY and CDR2 SAAADI come from the germline V gene. With V trimmed by 7 bases and J by 4 bases, 6 bases remained unmatched. There are 13 residues in the CDR3. The DNA for the CDR3 is TGCGCCAGCACCAACAGGGGTGGCTATGGCTACACCTTC. This sequence encodes CASTNRGGYGYTF.

This clonotype was counted ten times or more. J is TRBJ1-4 and V is TRBV12-3 or TRBV12-4, with D perhaps TRBD1 (5 bases). The V end was cut by 3 bases, the J end by 7 bases, with 9 bases between. The CDR3 length is 13 residues. CDR3 sequence: CASSLSGTEKLFF. The CDR3, as DNA: TGTGCCAGCAGTTTGTCGGGGACTGAAAAACTGTTTTTT.

The table lists this clonotype with many counts. The junction and the germline gene differ at one end; a read error may be behind it. The V gene is TRBV12-3 or TRBV12-4, the J gene TRBJ2-7; D gene ambiguous. The CDR3 is made up of 12 amino acids. The CDR3 loop is CASSLFAYGQYF. Here the CDR3 DNA reads TGTGCCAGCAGTTTATTTGCCTACGGGCAGTACTTC.

This clonotype was seen a few times. The V call is TRBV3-1, the J call TRBJ1-5; D is undetermined. The CDR3 has 14 amino acids. V was pared by 0 bases and J by 7 bases, with 10 bases between. Germline V gene data show CDR1 as LGHDT and CDR2 as YNNKEL (reference sequence). The CDR3 bases are TGTGCCAGCAGCCAAGATTATTCGGGCCAGCCCCAGCATTTT. It codes for CASSQDYSGQPQHF.

The rearrangement joins TRBV14 to TRBJ2-7; TRBD1 matches at 10 bases. The V gene's germline CDR1 is SGHDN and CDR2 FVKESK. V shed 2 bases, J shed 2 bases, and the junction held 9 bases outside the gene matches. The CDR3 is 17 amino acids. DNA of the CDR3: TGTGCCAGCAGCCAAACGGGGACAGGGGTCGCTCCCTACGAGCAGTACTTC. It encodes CASSQTGTGVAPYEQYF.

This chain uses TRBV30 with TRBJ2-2; tentatively, D is TRBD1 (5 bases). There are 13 residues in the CDR3. Trimming pared 1 base from V and 7 bases from J, leaving 10 bases between. The germline CDR1 and CDR2 sequences are GTSNPN and SVGIG (reference sequence). The CDR3 is CAWSESRVGELFF. CDR3 nucleotides: TGTGCCTGGAGTGAATCCAGGGTCGGGGAGCTGTTTTTT.

This clonotype was observed at least ten times. This chain joins TRBV20-1 and TRBJ2-5; 7 bases map to TRBD2. CDR3 length: 16 amino acids. V was clipped by 0 bases and J by 5 bases; unmatched bases: 12. The germline CDR1 and CDR2 sequences are DFQATT and SNEGSKA (reference sequence). This chain's CDR3 is CSARDIGGGAWETQYF. The CDR3 coding sequence is TGCAGTGCTAGAGATATCGGCGGGGGAGCCTGGGAGACCCAGTACTTC.

The table lists this clonotype with a few counts. The rearrangement links TRBV12-3 or TRBV12-4 to TRBJ2-2, with unresolved D. The CDR3 length is 11 residues. V gave up 5 bases and J gave up 6 bases, with 4 bases separating them. CDR3 DNA: TGTGCCAGCAGTCGTTCCGGGGAGCTGTTTTTT. Protein sequence: CASSRSGELFF.

This clonotype was seen many times. In DNA form, the CDR3 reads TGTGCCAGCAGGGGACTAGCAGCGTACAATGAGCAGTTCTTC. Translated, it gives CASRGLAAYNEQFF. The rearrangement joins TRBV25-1 to TRBJ2-1, with TRBD2 matching 9 bases. CDR1 and CDR2 (germline): MGHDK, SYGVNS. Trimming at V came to 6 bases and at J to 4 bases, leaving 4 bases not matched to a gene. The CDR3 length is 14 residues.

This clonotype turned up a few times. The chain carries TRBV18 and TRBJ2-3; no firm D call. The V gene's germline CDR1 is KGHSH and CDR2 LQKENI. CDR3 length: 18 residues. V lost 4 bases and J lost 4, with 24 bases in between. The CDR3 loop reads CASSLLPGSKVRADTQYF. The DNA of the CDR3 is TGTGCCAGCTCACTCCTGCCCGGCAGTAAAGTCCGCGCAGATACGCAGTATTTT.

This clonotype was counted ten times or more. The V and J genes are TRBV27 and TRBJ2-2; no clear D. Germline values: CDR1 MNHEY, CDR2 SMNVEV (reference sequence). The CDR3 length is 13 residues. V shed 2 bases and J shed 6 bases, with 7 bases lying between them. The CDR3 DNA reads TGTGCCAGCAGTTTAATGGCCTCCGGGGAGCTGTTTTTT. Its protein is CASSLMASGELFF.